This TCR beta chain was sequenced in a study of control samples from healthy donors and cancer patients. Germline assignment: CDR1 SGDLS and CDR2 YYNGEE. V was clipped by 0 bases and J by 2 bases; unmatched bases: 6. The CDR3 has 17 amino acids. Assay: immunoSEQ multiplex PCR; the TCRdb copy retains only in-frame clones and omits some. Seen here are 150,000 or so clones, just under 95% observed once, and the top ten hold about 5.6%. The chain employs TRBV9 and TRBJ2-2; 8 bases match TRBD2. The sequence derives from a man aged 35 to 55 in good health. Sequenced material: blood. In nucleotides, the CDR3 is TGTGCCAGCAGCGTAGTTTTAGCGGGGAGAAACACCGGGGAGCTGTTTTTT. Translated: CASSVVLAGRNTGELFF.